This T cell receptor beta chain was observed in a study of CD8+ T cells in alopecia areata (dated by TCRdb to between 2018 and 2020). With regard to the full study: Treated patients were enrolled in an open-label pilot trial of oral tofacitinib at 5 to 10 mg twice daily for moderate-to-severe alopecia areata. Patients stayed on tofacitinib for 6 to 18 months and then had 6 months of follow-up off drug so that delayed response and recurrence could be assessed. Disease severity in treated patients was measured with the SALT score, which quantifies the percentage of affected scalp surface area. High-throughput TCRbeta sequencing was used to examine T cell clonal expansion in alopecia areata in both the C3H/HeJ mouse model and human patients. Human TCRbeta sequencing covered scalp tissue and sorted CD4+ and CD8+ peripheral blood T cells from patchy and totalis/universalis alopecia areata patients and healthy controls. Biopsies were taken from tofacitinib-treated patients at baseline and at 4 and 24 weeks of treatment, and a later scalp biopsy was taken in several of the tofacitinib-treated patients. Clonality in the scalp was compared among normal scalp (n=4), patchy alopecia areata scalp (n=8), and alopecia totalis/universalis scalp (n=8). RNA was extracted with the PAXgene miRNA kit for fixed scalp, the miRNeasy kit for PBMCs, and the RNeasy kit for mouse skin. immunoSEQ multiplex PCR using 35 Vbeta forward primers and 13 Jbeta reverse primers was used to amplify TCRbeta CDR3 regions.

Reading the label with the study, this specimen's time point is: around 28 days on oral tofacitinib. The intended sense of this specimen's treatment or condition label: oral pan-JAK inhibitor, 5-10 mg twice daily. Lesional scalp punch biopsies and peripheral blood were collected from alopecia areata patients. PBMCs were isolated by density centrifugation and stained for CD3, CD4 and CD8, after which CD4+ and CD8+ T cells were sorted on a FACSAria. Summary of the overall study and its limitations: Unlike mouse skin, which is dominated by gammadelta T cells, normal human skin has resident alphabeta T cells that are also sequenced, and this complicates analysis of the scalp TCR repertoire. Scalp clonality and the number of expanded CD8+ clones among the top 100 scalp clones were significantly decreased by tofacitinib. Many expanded lesional clones were found to persist in scalp and blood during tofacitinib treatment, and relapse after treatment cessation may be partly explained by this persistence. Shared TCR sequences between patients were less evident than in mice, which may be partly attributable to HLA diversity in the patient population. Because the treated cohort was small and had only one nonresponder, larger studies are needed to examine links between baseline CD8+ expansion and response. Compared with normal scalp, lesional scalp, particularly in alopecia totalis/universalis, had higher clonality and more expanded CD8+ clones, which suggests antigenic drive.

To prepare the library, the immunoSEQ multiplex PCR assay was applied. RNA was extracted from all samples and reverse transcribed into cDNA as template for TCR sequencing. SuperScript III was used to make first-strand cDNA, primed with a 2:1 mix of oligo-dT and random hexamers. A synthetic immune receptor repertoire was used to measure amplification bias, and any remaining bias was corrected computationally. The study's processing was this. After raw reads were preprocessed to remove errors, the CDR3 was defined following IMGT conventions as running from the conserved cysteine to phenylalanine. Clonality was computed as 1 minus the Shannon entropy, with the entropy normalized by log2 of the number of productive unique TCRs. Whether each scalp clone was CD4 or CD8 was inferred by checking scalp TCRbeta sequences against the CD4 and CD8 repertoires from sorted blood. Not all clones reach the TCRdb copy of this immuneACCESS table, which keeps in-frame sequences only. Checked studies attribute under half of the gap to unresolved V genes and leave the rest unexplained. That table supplies the V and J calls and clone size; D and trimming were determined from the DNA. This sample is represented by over 150,000 clones; around 56% of them were singletons. About 3.5% of the sample is in the top ten clones.

Remarks on this clone: There is no known antigen for this receptor. The junction departs from the called germline gene at one end, perhaps through a read error.

The germline V gene yields SGHTA for CDR1 and FQGNSA for CDR2. CDR3 length: 15 amino acids, cysteine to phenylalanine. Just CDR3 DNA is preserved here, 45 bases in frame from base 1. This specimen consisted of CD4+ T cells sorted from blood, obtained at week 4, from a patient treated with tofacitinib. The sequence links TRBV7-2 to TRBJ1-1, with the D gene not confidently named. The source is a human donor with alopecia areata. The nucleotide sequence reads TGTGCCAGCGGCTTATCACATCTCTTGGGCACTGAAGCTTTCTTT. The translation is CASGLSHLLGTEAFF.